This TCR beta chain was identified during a study of Ad26.COV2.S vaccination and SARS-CoV-2 variants. Study as a whole: Administration of Ad26.COV2.S was intramuscular, either once or twice 56 days apart.

Findings and caveats of the study: Vaccine and placebo recipients had comparable breadth of non-spike TCRs.

Treatment: 15 to 20 received Ad26.COV2.S at low or high dose, single or two shots; about 5 received placebo; per-sample allocation not given. The investigators took samples on day 63 after the first vaccine or placebo injection. The vaccine delivered Wuhan-strain SARS-CoV-2 spike through an Ad26 vector. In the case of this clone: The antigen is undetermined.

The germline gives CDR1 SGHDT, CDR2 YYEEEE. Trimming removed 4 bases from V and 2 bases from J; junction bases left unmatched: 7. This CDR3 spans 15 amino acids. TCRdb keeps only in-frame clones here, not all; method: immunoSEQ multiplex PCR. Here the sample spans about 480,000 clones, around 90% being singletons. V usage is TRBV5-6 and J usage is TRBJ2-3; TRBD2 matches at 7 bases. Sample: peripheral blood, taken in a trial of Ad26.COV2.S vaccine versus placebo. This receptor was taken from a person aged 18-60 years who received the Ad26.COV2.S COVID-19 vaccine or a placebo. CDR3 coding DNA: TGTGCCAGCAGCCCGGGACTACCCCTCACAGATACGCAGTATTTT. Its protein product is CASSPGLPLTDTQYF. Complete variable domain (other parts from reference TRBV5-6 and TRBJ2-3): DAGVTQSPTHLIKTRGQQVTLRCSPKSGHDTVSWYQQALGQGPQFIFQYYEEEERQRGNFPDRFSGHQFPNYSSELNVNALLLGDSALYLCASSPGLPLTDTQYFGPGTRLTVL.